Each of the 10 T cell receptor beta chains below was sequenced from the same sample in a study of T cells expressing NK-cell markers. TCRdb reprocessed the 5' RACE reads and reports one entry per CDR3 protein, with no DNA. The repertoire shows about 260,000 distinct CDR3 sequences; the top ten hold around 4.2%. The sequencing sample was made of blood T cells: a sorted CD56 or NKG2C T cell subset, CD4+ or CD8+ T cells, or bulk PBMC T cells (not recorded which). All receptors come from a woman between 18 and 70 years old in good health.

This chain joins TRBV20-1 and TRBJ1-6; TCRdb's D call of TRBD1 is untestable without DNA. Germline-derived CDR1 and CDR2 are DFQATT and SNEGSKA (reference sequence). CDR3 size: 16 residues. Here the CDR3 reads CSASAGTLNYNSPLHF.

CDR3 residues: CASSLVAGWEHGYTF. V is TRBV11-2 and J is TRBJ1-2; TCRdb proposes TRBD1, but this gene call is untestable without DNA. This CDR3 has 15 amino acids. Looked up from germline, CDR1 is SGHAT and CDR2 is FQNNGV.

The gene calls are TRBV19 and TRBJ2-1; TCRdb reports TRBD1, a call that lacks DNA to check it against. The CDR3 contains 13 residues. Germline lookup yields CDR1 LNHDA and CDR2 SQIVND (reference sequence). The CDR3 reads CASSHPLNTEQFF.

The rearrangement uses TRBV20-1 and TRBJ1-6; TCRdb picks TRBD1, but there is no DNA to check that call. CDR1 and CDR2 (germline): DFQATT, SNEGSKA (reference sequence). The length of the CDR3 is 14 residues. The CDR3: CSAKYQGLASPLHF.

The genes are TRBV7-2 and TRBJ2-3; the TRBD1 assignment by TCRdb is unverifiable without DNA. The CDR3 is 13 amino acids. CDR1 and CDR2 (germline): SGHTA, FQGNSA. CDR3: CASRYTGTDTQYF.

CDR3 amino acids: CASSHLRGGTYNEQFF. J is TRBJ2-1 and V is TRBV12-3 or TRBV12-4; TCRdb indicates TRBD1, and absent DNA this call remains unverified. This CDR3 has 16 residues.

The V call is TRBV7-2, the J call TRBJ2-1; the TCRdb D gene call, TRBD2, has no DNA to confirm it. The CDR3 spans 15 residues. CDR1 is SGHTA and CDR2 is FQGNSA in the germline V gene. The CDR3 region is CASSQSGASYNEQFF.

This sequence joins TRBV7-9 and TRBJ2-3; TCRdb's D call, TRBD1, is unchecked because there is no DNA. The CDR3 spans 14 residues. Germline values: CDR1 SEHNR, CDR2 FQNEAQ (reference sequence). CDR3 sequence: CASSPDRVKDTQYF.

This chain links TRBV5-1 with TRBJ1-1; absent DNA, TCRdb's TRBD1 call cannot be checked. The germline CDR1 and CDR2 sequences are SGHRS and YFSETQ. This CDR3 is built from 18 residues. The chain's CDR3 is CASSLASDRGQLGTEAFF.

The chain couples TRBV12-3 or TRBV12-4 to TRBJ2-1; TCRdb names TRBD1, which stays unverified in the absence of DNA. The CDR3 sequence is 15 residues long. The CDR3 loop is CASSLGQGFDNEQFF.